This is a list of T cell receptor beta chains from one sample in a study of shared clonotypes between healthy human individuals. Assay: immunoSEQ multiplex PCR; the TCRdb copy retains only in-frame clones and omits some. The sample lists 190,000 or so clones; approximately 60% were seen once. Sequencing was carried out using memory CD4+ T cells sorted from blood. The origin of the receptors is a young man in good health. Both conserved end residues are part of each CDR3. A D gene is named only where the DNA matches it firmly. Not all rows give a size; the values are once, few, many and, for expanded clones, a class.

cdr3_nt | cdr3_aa | v_call | clone_size | d_call | j_call
TGTGCCAGTAGTGGACAGGGTTGGTCCGGGGAGCTGTTTTTT | CASSGQGWSGELFF | TRBV19 | . | TRBD1 | TRBJ2-2
TGTGCCAGCAGTTTACCATCCGCTCCTAATCAGCCCCAGCATTTT | CASSLPSAPNQPQHF | TRBV28 | . | . | TRBJ1-5
TGTGCCAGCAGCTCGATGACTACGGCCACCGGGGAGCTGTTTTTT | CASSSMTTATGELFF | TRBV5-6 | . | . | TRBJ2-2
TGTGCCAGCAGCTCCTCTTATAGCTCCTACAATGAGCAGTTCTTC | CASSSSYSSYNEQFF | TRBV7-3 | few | . | TRBJ2-1
TGTGCCAGAAGCCCCGGGACAGGGAACACCGGGGAGCTGTTTTTT | CARSPGTGNTGELFF | TRBV5-3 | . | TRBD1 | TRBJ2-2
TGTGCCAGCAGCTTGACTAGCGGGAGGTTCGATGAGCAGTTCTTC | CASSLTSGRFDEQFF | TRBV7-2 | . | TRBD2 | TRBJ2-1
TGCGCCAGCAGCTTGGGAGACCTAGGAAAACTGTTTTTT | CASSLGDLGKLFF | TRBV5-1 | . | . | TRBJ1-4
TGTGCCAGTAGTGGGCGGACAGGGGACGAGCAGTACTTC | CASSGRTGDEQYF | TRBV19 | . | TRBD1 | TRBJ2-7
TGTGCCAGCAGCGTCGGACCGGGACAAAAATACGAGCAGTACTTC | CASSVGPGQKYEQYF | TRBV9 | . | . | TRBJ2-7
TGTGCCAGCAGCGGCTCGAACACCGGGGAGCTGTTTTTT | CASSGSNTGELFF | TRBV11-3 | . | . | TRBJ2-2
TGTGCCAGCAGCCCAACAGGGGTTCAGCCCCAGCATTTT | CASSPTGVQPQHF | TRBV7-8 | . | TRBD1 | TRBJ1-5
TGTGCCAGCAGCCCTCTGCGAGAGACCCAGTACTTC | CASSPLRETQYF | TRBV11-2 | . | . | TRBJ2-5
TGTGCCAGCAGCTTAAGAGGTAGCGGGAGTGGGGAGCAGTACTTC | CASSLRGSGSGEQYF | TRBV11-2 | . | TRBD2 | TRBJ2-7
TGTGCCACCCACTCAGACAGAGCCTTCCCGGGGACCGGGGAGCTGTTTTTT | CATHSDRAFPGTGELFF | TRBV27 | . | . | TRBJ2-2
TGTGCCAGCAGCTGGGGCGGTACCTACGAGCAGTACTTC | CASSWGGTYEQYF | TRBV7-2 | . | . | TRBJ2-7